The clone carrying this T cell receptor (beta chain) was seen more than once but under ten times. The sample belongs to a study of blood T cells in healthy people across ages. Healthy Russian Caucasian donors spanned ages about 6 to 95 years. Trimming cost V 6 bases and J 2 bases; bases outside gene matches: 7. CDR3 length equals 14 residues. The germline V gene has CDR1 SNHLY and CDR2 FYNNEI. Then a second PCR, running roughly 6 to 11 cycles, was carried out with a sample-barcoded 5' primer and a J-beta primer mix. No fewer than 3 million CDR3-containing paired-end reads came from each sample. TCRdb recomputed calls from the 5' RACE reads with MiXCR, one row per CDR3 protein. Among 1.5 million to 2 million distinct CDR3 sequences, roughly 30% were seen once, and the ten largest hold about 11%.

This receptor was taken from a woman in her twenties or thirties in good health. J is TRBJ2-7 and V is TRBV2; 7 nucleotides line up with TRBD1. Sequencing used blood. The CDR3 reads CASSERTGTYEQYF. CDR3 sequence (DNA): TGTGCCAGCAGCGAGAGGACAGGCACCTACGAGCAGTACTTC.